This entry concerns a single T cell receptor (beta chain). Its specificity is unknown. This record comes from a study of cytomegalovirus exposure and HLA in healthy donors. Study-level results: Across donors, sequencing depth was assumed by presence/absence analyses to be roughly uniform. Previously analyzed data showed that most TCR beta V segments were productive at a frequency of about 87% or about 30%.

This CDR3 is built from 17 residues. Trimming pared 0 bases from V and 6 bases from J, leaving 17 bases between. From germline, CDR1 is LGHNA and CDR2 YSLEER. The PCR was carried out with 60 Vbeta primers and 13 Jbeta primers. Sequencing was performed with immunoSEQ multiplex PCR; in TCRdb, only in-frame clones are kept and a portion is missing. Reported are roughly 100,000 clones; the ten largest clones contain 3.5%. Source material: PBMCs. The source of this sequence is a man aged 35-49 years in good health and CMV-seronegative. This chain links TRBV4-3 with TRBJ2-2; possible D gene TRBD1, 6 bases. The CDR3 loop reads CASSQDPQGYSSGELFF. CDR3 sequence (DNA): TGCGCCAGCAGCCAAGATCCCCAGGGGTATAGTTCCGGGGAGCTGTTTTTT.